These 24 T cell receptor beta chains originate from one sample sequenced in a study of blood T cell repertoires in COVID-19. The table came from immunoSEQ multiplex PCR; TCRdb's copy has only in-frame clones and leaves some out. This sample has tens of thousands of clones, with over 75% found just once. Source material: peripheral blood. Receptor source: a man aged 45-65 years with acute or convalescent COVID-19.

J is TRBJ1-1 and V is TRBV29-1, with TRBD1 as a possible D gene (6 bases). The ends were cut back, 6 bases at V and 1 base at J, with 12 bases in the middle. The CDR3 has 13 amino acids. The germline CDR1 and CDR2 sequences are SQVTM and ANQGSEA. CDR3 region: CSVQVTGNTEAFF. The CDR3 bases are TGCAGCGTCCAAGTGACAGGGAACACTGAAGCTTTCTTT.

This clone was counted a single time. The V call is TRBV29-1, the J call TRBJ2-1, with D tentatively TRBD1 (5 bases). Germline V gives CDR1 SQVTM, CDR2 ANQGSEA. Trimming shortened V by 0 bases and J by 4 bases, and 16 bases separated the two germline ends. This CDR3 is built from 16 residues. The CDR3 loop reads CSVEDLARVRYNEQFF. The CDR3 DNA follows: TGCAGCGTTGAAGATCTCGCCAGGGTCAGGTACAATGAGCAGTTCTTC.

The rearrangement joins TRBV2 to TRBJ2-2, with D perhaps TRBD2 (6 bases). The CDR3 is 14 amino acids. The germline V gene encodes CDR1 SNHLY and CDR2 FYNNEI. Trimming pared 6 bases from V and 5 bases from J, leaving 13 bases between. The CDR3 sequence: CASRGVGGTGELFF. Here the CDR3 DNA reads TGTGCCAGCAGGGGGGTCGGGGGTACCGGGGAGCTGTTTTTT.

J is TRBJ1-4 and V is TRBV3-1 (or the pseudogene TRBV3-2); tentatively, D is TRBD1 (5 bases). Germline values: CDR1 LGHDT, CDR2 YNNKEL (reference sequence). V dropped 4 bases and J dropped 2 bases, with 11 bases sitting between them. The length of the CDR3 is 15 residues. The CDR3 is CASSPGGSTNEKLFF. The CDR3 DNA sequence: TGTGCCAGCAGCCCCGGGGGTTCCACTAATGAAAAACTGTTTTTT.

The chain couples TRBV6-1 to TRBJ2-1, with 9 bases lining up with TRBD2. Trimming removed 2 bases from V and 0 bases from J; junction bases left unmatched: 8. Germline CDR1 reads MNHNS; CDR2 reads SASEGT. There are 18 residues in the CDR3. The CDR3 loop is CASSEFSGGLISYNEQFF. Here the CDR3 DNA reads TGTGCCAGCAGTGAATTTAGCGGGGGCCTCATCTCCTACAATGAGCAGTTCTTC.

This clone was seen just once. The chain is built from TRBV11-2 and TRBJ1-2, with 10 bases aligning to TRBD1. The CDR3 contains 14 residues. J was trimmed by 7 bases and V by 1 base; bases with no gene match: 3. Germline values: CDR1 SGHAT, CDR2 FQNNGV. The CDR3 sequence: CASSLGTGGAGYTF. CDR3 DNA: TGTGCCAGCAGCTTAGGGACAGGGGGTGCTGGCTACACCTTC.

Points on this clone: Other DNA sequences in this specimen translate into the identical CDR3. This chain joins TRBV5-4 and TRBJ2-1, with 7 bases fitting TRBD1. The ends lost 0 bases at V and 2 bases at J; junction bases unmatched: 2. This CDR3 has 15 residues. CDR1 is SGHNT and CDR2 is YYREEE in the germline V gene (reference sequence). DNA for the CDR3: TGTGCCAGCAGCTTGGACCAGGGGGCCTACAATGAGCAGTTCTTC. Protein: CASSLDQGAYNEQFF.

The chain combines TRBV24-1 with TRBJ1-1, with a weak D call TRBD1 (6 bases). Germline V lookup: CDR1 KGHDR, CDR2 SFDVKD. Trimming pared 6 bases from V and 6 bases from J, leaving 13 bases between. CDR3 length equals 13 residues. The CDR3 loop is CATSPGVGSEAFF. CDR3 DNA sequence: TGTGCCACCAGTCCAGGGGTAGGCTCTGAAGCTTTCTTT.

The gene calls are TRBV30 and TRBJ1-1; D may be TRBD1 (5 bases). Per germline, CDR1 GTSNPN and CDR2 SVGIG (reference sequence). CDR3 size: 12 residues. V was shortened by 3 bases and J by 7 bases, with 12 bases between the two germline ends. This CDR3 reads CAWRGAYLEAFF. Written as DNA, the CDR3 is TGTGCCTGGAGAGGGGCCTACCTTGAAGCTTTCTTT. Based on the CDR3 plus reference TRBV30 and TRBJ1-1, the full variable domain is SQTIHQWPATLVQPVGSPLSLECTVEGTSNPNLYWYRQAAGRGLQLLFYSVGIGQISSEVPQNLSASRPQDRQFILSSKKLLLSDSGFYLCAWRGAYLEAFFGQGTRLTVV.

The chain joins TRBV9 to TRBJ2-2; 10 nucleotides align to TRBD2. The CDR3 is made up of 16 amino acids. CDR1 and CDR2 (germline): SGDLS, YYNGEE. Trimming removed 1 base from V and 5 bases from J; junction bases left unmatched: 5. In DNA, the CDR3 is TGTGCCAGCAGCGTAATAGCGGGGGGCTTGACCGGGGAGCTGTTTTTT. Amino acids: CASSVIAGGLTGELFF.

This chain connects TRBV6-1 to TRBJ1-6; 11 bases match TRBD1. The CDR3 has 15 residues. Germline-derived CDR1 and CDR2 are MNHNS and SASEGT. Trimming cost V 4 bases and J 9 bases; bases outside gene matches: 5. The CDR3 spells CASSVAGTGGSPLHF. CDR3 nucleotide sequence: TGTGCCAGCAGTGTAGCCGGGACAGGGGGTTCACCCCTCCACTTT.

The genes are TRBV19 and TRBJ1-2; 10 nucleotides align to TRBD1. J lost 2 bases, V lost 5 bases, and 11 bases had no gene match. CDR3 size: 17 residues. Per the germline V gene, CDR1 is LNHDA and CDR2 is SQIVND (reference sequence). CDR3 loop: CASSATSRQGANYGYTF. CDR3 nucleotide sequence: TGTGCCAGTAGTGCTACTTCACGACAGGGGGCGAACTATGGCTACACCTTC.

The rearrangement uses TRBV5-4 and TRBJ1-2; TRBD1 matches at 8 bases. CDR3 length equals 16 residues. The germline CDR1 and CDR2 sequences are SGHNT and YYREEE (reference sequence). The V segment lost 7 bases and the J segment 1 base; nucleotides outside the gene matches: 12. This CDR3 reads CASSLTGAPFNYGYTF. CDR3 DNA sequence: TGTGCCAGCTCCTTGACAGGGGCCCCTTTTAACTATGGCTACACCTTC.

The chain has TRBV27 and TRBJ2-7; 11 nucleotides align to TRBD1. This CDR3 has 15 residues. Germline trimming cut 3 bases from V and 3 bases from J; bases unmatched to any gene: 4. Germline V lookup: CDR1 MNHEY, CDR2 SMNVEV (reference sequence). In DNA, the CDR3 is TGTGCCAGCAGTTTCGGACAGGGGGCCTTCTACGAGCAGTACTTC. Translated: CASSFGQGAFYEQYF.

The chain employs TRBV30 and TRBJ1-5, with D unresolved. Germline CDR1 reads GTSNPN; CDR2 reads SVGIG (reference sequence). V shed 0 bases and J shed 7 bases, with 13 bases lying between them. This CDR3 spans 14 amino acids. This CDR3 reads CAWSVTGGYQPQHF. For the CDR3, the DNA is TGTGCCTGGAGTGTAACCGGAGGGTACCAGCCCCAGCATTTT.

The chain links TRBV19 to TRBJ1-2, with D possibly being TRBD1 (6 bases). Looked up from germline, CDR1 is LNHDA and CDR2 is SQIVND (reference sequence). The CDR3 is 14 amino acids. Trimming removed 6 bases from V and 2 bases from J, with 13 bases in between. The CDR3 nucleotides are TGTGCCAGTAGGACACAGGGAGGGAACTATGGCTACACCTTC. It yields the protein CASRTQGGNYGYTF.

The V call is TRBV3-1 (or the pseudogene TRBV3-2), the J call TRBJ2-7; possible D gene TRBD2, 5 bases. CDR1 and CDR2 from the germline V gene are LGHDT and YNNKEL (reference sequence). This CDR3 is built from 13 residues. V lost 0 bases and J 6 bases, leaving 9 bases between the germline ends. CDR3 nucleotides: TGTGCCAGCAGCCAAGATACCGGAGGCGAGCAGTACTTC. Translation gives CASSQDTGGEQYF.

This chain uses TRBV12-5 with TRBJ2-6, with 8 bases that match TRBD1. Trimming cost V 2 bases and J 2 bases; bases outside gene matches: 2. The germline V gene encodes CDR1 LGHNT and CDR2 FRNRAP. The CDR3 is made up of 16 amino acids. The CDR3 reads CASGLTRGPGANVLTF. CDR3 DNA sequence: TGTGCTAGTGGTTTGACCAGGGGGCCTGGGGCCAACGTCCTGACTTTC.

This chain connects TRBV11-2 to TRBJ2-2, with 10 positions matching TRBD2. After removal of 7 bases from V and 7 bases from J, the junction contained 18 bases not matched to a gene. This CDR3 has 18 amino acids. Germline CDR1 SGHAT, CDR2 FQNNGV. In DNA form, the CDR3 reads TGTGCCAGCACCCGCTCATTAGCGGGGGGCCCGAGGAGCGGGGAGCTGTTTTTT. Protein sequence: CASTRSLAGGPRSGELFF.

The rearrangement links TRBV6-1 to TRBJ2-1; 11 bases line up with TRBD2. CDR1 and CDR2 (germline): MNHNS, SASEGT. Trimming cost V 1 base and J 8 bases; bases outside gene matches: 4. CDR3 length equals 15 residues. The DNA of the CDR3 is TGTGCCAGCAGTGAAGTTAGCGGGGGGGCCCATGAGCAGTTCTTC. Amino acid sequence: CASSEVSGGAHEQFF.

The chain uses TRBV21-1 and TRBJ2-3; no check of the table's D call, TRBD1, against the DNA was made. TRBV21-1 is a recognized pseudogene. CDR3 size: 16 residues. CDR3 sequence: CASSKNERQGTDTQYF. CDR3 bases: TGTGCCAGCAGCAAAAATGAGAGACAGGGCACAGATACGCAGTATTTT.

V and J are TRBV6-5 and TRBJ1-6, with D possibly being TRBD1 (6 bases). Germline V gene data show CDR1 as MNHEY and CDR2 as SVGAGI. There are 13 residues in the CDR3. Trimming left V 6 bases short and J 11 bases short, with 14 bases between. The CDR3 sequence: CASSLGQNPPLHF. As DNA, the CDR3 is TGTGCCAGCAGCTTAGGACAGAATCCACCCCTCCACTTT.

The gene calls are TRBV24-1 and TRBJ2-3; TRBD1 aligns across 7 bases. The J segment lost 0 bases and the V segment lost 10 bases, leaving 6 bases of the junction unmatched. The CDR3 is made up of 14 amino acids. CDR1 and CDR2 (germline): KGHDR, SFDVKD. DNA for the CDR3: TGTGCCACAGAGGGGGCTACTAGCACAGATACGCAGTATTTT. Encoded protein: CATEGATSTDTQYF.

The chain uses TRBV19 and TRBJ2-1; D unresolved. Germline V CDR1 and CDR2: LNHDA, SQIVND (reference sequence). V lost 3 bases, J lost 6 bases, and 6 bases lay in between. The CDR3 loop spans 12 amino acids. CDR3 DNA sequence: TGTGCCAGTAGTATCTCTATCAATGAGCAGTTCTTC. Translation: CASSISINEQFF.